Included here is one TCR beta chain sequence, with context. Its antigen remains unidentified. The source of the sample is a study of cytomegalovirus exposure and HLA in healthy donors. Whole-study results and caveats: HLA allele associations emerged for some 16,000 TCR beta sequences in a later analysis, at 0.05 false discovery rate. A later analysis linked a missense DCLRE1C variant to TCR beta V- and J-gene trimming.

In the PCR, 60 Vbeta and 13 Jbeta primers were used. The assay was immunoSEQ multiplex PCR, and TCRdb's table has in-frame clones only and misses some. This sample has hundreds of thousands of clones, with 70% to 90% found just once. The CDR3 loop spans 15 amino acids. The V gene's germline CDR1 is LNHNV and CDR2 YYDKDF (reference sequence). The V end was cut by 4 bases, the J end by 3 bases, with 16 bases between. The clonotype comes from a woman aged 18-29 years in good health and CMV-seronegative. The chain joins TRBV15 to TRBJ2-7; D perhaps matches TRBD2 (7 bases). The sample comprised PBMCs. The CDR3, as DNA: TGTGCCACCAGCAAGGGGGGGGCGACGGGCTACGAGCAGTACTTC. Translation: CATSKGGATGYEQYF.